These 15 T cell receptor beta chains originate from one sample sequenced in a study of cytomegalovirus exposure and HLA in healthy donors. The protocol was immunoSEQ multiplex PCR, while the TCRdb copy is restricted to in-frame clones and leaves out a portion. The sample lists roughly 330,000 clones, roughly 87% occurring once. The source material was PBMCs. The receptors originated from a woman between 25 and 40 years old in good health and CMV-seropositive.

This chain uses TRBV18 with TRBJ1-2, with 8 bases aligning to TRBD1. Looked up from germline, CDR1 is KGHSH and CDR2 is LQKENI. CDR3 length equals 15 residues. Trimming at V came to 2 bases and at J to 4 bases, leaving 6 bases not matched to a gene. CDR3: CASSPGQGATYGYTF. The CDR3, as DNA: TGTGCCAGCTCACCAGGGCAGGGGGCGACCTATGGCTACACCTTC.

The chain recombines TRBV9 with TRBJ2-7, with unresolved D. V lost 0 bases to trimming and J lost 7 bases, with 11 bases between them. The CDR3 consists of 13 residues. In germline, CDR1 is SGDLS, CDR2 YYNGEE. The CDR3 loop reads CASSVVVEGEQYF. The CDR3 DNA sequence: TGTGCCAGCAGCGTAGTGGTGGAAGGGGAGCAGTACTTC.

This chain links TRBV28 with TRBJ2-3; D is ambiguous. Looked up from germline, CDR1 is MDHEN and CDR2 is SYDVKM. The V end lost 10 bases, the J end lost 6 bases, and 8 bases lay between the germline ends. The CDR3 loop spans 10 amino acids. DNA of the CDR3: TGTGCCACCATAATGGATACGCAGTATTTT. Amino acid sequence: CATIMDTQYF.

In DNA, the CDR3 is TGTGCCAGCAGCTTAGCGAAGTCAGGGGCGATCTACGAGCAGTACTTC. The encoded protein is CASSLAKSGAIYEQYF. The chain combines TRBV7-9 with TRBJ2-7, with a tentative D call TRBD1 (6 bases). V was cut by 0 bases and J by 3 bases, with 15 bases left in between. The CDR3 length is 16 residues. The V gene's germline CDR1 is SEHNR and CDR2 FQNEAQ (reference sequence). The complete variable domain, with remaining parts taken from reference TRBV7-9 and TRBJ2-7, reads DTGVSQNPRHKITKRGQNVTFRCDPISEHNRLYWYRQTLGQGPEFLTYFQNEAQLEKSRLLSDRFSAERPKGSFSTLEIQRTEQGDSAMYLCASSLAKSGAIYEQYFGPGTRLTVT.

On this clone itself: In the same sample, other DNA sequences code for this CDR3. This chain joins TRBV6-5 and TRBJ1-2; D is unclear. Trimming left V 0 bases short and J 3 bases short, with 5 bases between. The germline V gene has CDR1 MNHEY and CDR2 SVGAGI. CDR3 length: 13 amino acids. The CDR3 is CASSYSGHYGYTF. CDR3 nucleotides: TGTGCCAGCAGTTACTCGGGTCACTATGGCTACACCTTC.

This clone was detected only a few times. CDR3 protein: CAWSVTDREYSNQPQHF. The CDR3 DNA sequence: TGTGCCTGGAGTGTAACCGACAGGGAGTATAGCAATCAGCCCCAGCATTTT. V gene TRBV30 combines with J gene TRBJ1-5; TRBD1 aligns across 7 bases. J was trimmed by 0 bases and V by 0 bases; bases with no gene match: 8. The V gene's germline CDR1 is GTSNPN and CDR2 SVGIG (reference sequence). The CDR3 runs 17 residues.

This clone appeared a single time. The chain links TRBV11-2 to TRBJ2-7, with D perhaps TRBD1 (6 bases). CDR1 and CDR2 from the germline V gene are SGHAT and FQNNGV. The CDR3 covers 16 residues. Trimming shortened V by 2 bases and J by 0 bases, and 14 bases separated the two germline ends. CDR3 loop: CASSLRVGHSSYEQYF. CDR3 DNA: TGTGCCAGCAGCTTACGTGTGGGACATAGCTCCTACGAGCAGTACTTC.

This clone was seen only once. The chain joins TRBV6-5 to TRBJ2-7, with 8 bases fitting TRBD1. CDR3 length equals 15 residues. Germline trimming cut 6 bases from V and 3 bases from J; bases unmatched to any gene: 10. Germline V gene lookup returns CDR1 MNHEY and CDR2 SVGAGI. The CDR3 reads CASRIDRGGDYEQYF. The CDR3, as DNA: TGTGCCAGCAGGATAGACAGGGGTGGGGACTACGAGCAGTACTTC.

In nucleotides, the CDR3 is TGTGCCAGCTCGGGTGGGGGTGGAGACTCCTACAATGAGCAGTTCTTC. Protein: CASSGGGGDSYNEQFF. The chain employs TRBV13 and TRBJ2-1; D could derive from TRBD1 or TRBD2 (5 bases each). The CDR3 runs 16 residues. CDR1 is PRHDT, CDR2 FYEKMQ, per germline (reference sequence). Between the trimmed V and J ends, which lost 8 bases and 0 bases, there was a span of 17 bases.

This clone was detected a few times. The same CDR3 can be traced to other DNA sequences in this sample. The CDR3 is CASSPQETQYF. The CDR3 DNA is TGTGCCAGCAGCCCGCAAGAGACCCAGTACTTC. The chain uses TRBV7-9 and TRBJ2-5; D not resolved. The CDR3 totals 11 residues. Germline values: CDR1 SEHNR, CDR2 FQNEAQ (reference sequence). Trimming took off 5 bases at V and 2 bases at J, with 3 bases between the two ends.

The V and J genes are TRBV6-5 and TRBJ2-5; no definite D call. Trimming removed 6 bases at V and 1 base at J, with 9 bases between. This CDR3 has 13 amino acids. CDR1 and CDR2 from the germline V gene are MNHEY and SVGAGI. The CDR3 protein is CASSPKFQETQYF. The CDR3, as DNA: TGTGCCAGCAGCCCCAAATTCCAAGAGACCCAGTACTTC.

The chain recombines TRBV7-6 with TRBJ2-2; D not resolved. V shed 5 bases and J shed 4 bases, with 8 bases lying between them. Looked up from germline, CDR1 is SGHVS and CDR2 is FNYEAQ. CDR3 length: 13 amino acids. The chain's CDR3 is CASSPEATGELFF. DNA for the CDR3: TGTGCCAGCAGCCCCGAAGCCACCGGGGAGCTGTTTTTT.

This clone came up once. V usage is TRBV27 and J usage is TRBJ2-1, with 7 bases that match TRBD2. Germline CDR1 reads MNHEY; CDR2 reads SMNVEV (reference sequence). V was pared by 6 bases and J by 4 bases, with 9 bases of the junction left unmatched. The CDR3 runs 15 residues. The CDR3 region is CASSLAAGPYNEQFF. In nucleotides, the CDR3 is TGTGCCAGCAGCCTAGCGGCGGGTCCTTACAATGAGCAGTTCTTC.

CDR3 in amino acids: CASSLIPGDGYTF. The CDR3 DNA is TGTGCCAGCAGCTTAATTCCGGGGGATGGCTACACCTTC. The chain joins TRBV7-3 to TRBJ1-2; maybe TRBD1 (5 bases). The CDR3 runs 13 residues. Germline V lookup: CDR1 SGHTA, CDR2 FQGTGA. The V end lost 1 base, the J end lost 6 bases, and 9 bases lay between the germline ends.

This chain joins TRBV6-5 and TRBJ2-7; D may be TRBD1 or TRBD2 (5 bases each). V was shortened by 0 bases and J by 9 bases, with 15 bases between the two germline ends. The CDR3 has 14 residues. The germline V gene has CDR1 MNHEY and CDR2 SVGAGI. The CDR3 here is CASSYSSLGGTQYF. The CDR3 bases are TGTGCCAGCAGTTACTCGAGCCTAGGTGGGACGCAGTACTTC.